The 25 T cell receptor beta chains presented below share a single source sample, sequenced in a study of T cells in localized non-small cell lung cancer (dated by TCRdb to about 2020). The method was the immunoSEQ multiplex PCR assay. TCRdb stores this immuneACCESS table with in-frame sequences only. Part of the clones is absent; in the studies checked, under half of the shortfall reflects unresolved V genes, and no reason is known for the rest. The sample includes tens of thousands of clones, with 65% to 85% observed a single time. Approximately 5% of the sample is held by the ten biggest clonotypes. The input for sequencing was PBMCs, taken before any cancer treatment. The source is a man aged 35-69 years with stage II lung adenocarcinoma.

This clone was seen a handful of times. The rearrangement links TRBV9 to TRBJ1-6, with 7 bases aligning to TRBD1. CDR1 SGDLS and CDR2 YYNGEE come from the germline V gene. With 1 base clipped from V and 7 bases from J, the junction kept 2 bases outside the gene matches. The length of the CDR3 is 14 residues. The CDR3 region is CASSVKGANSPLHF. The CDR3 bases are TGTGCCAGCAGCGTAAAGGGGGCCAATTCACCCCTCCACTTT.

For the CDR3, the DNA is TGTGCCAGCAGCTTGGGGCCGGGACGGAGGCTCCACGAGCAGTACTTC. As protein: CASSLGPGRRLHEQYF. The chain is built from TRBV5-6 and TRBJ2-7, with D perhaps matching TRBD1 or TRBD2 (5 bases each). The CDR3 is 16 residues long. V was cut by 0 bases and J by 5 bases, with 18 bases left in between. Germline lookup yields CDR1 SGHDT and CDR2 YYEEEE. Using reference TRBV5-6 and TRBJ2-7 for the parts outside the CDR3, the full variable domain is DAGVTQSPTHLIKTRGQQVTLRCSPKSGHDTVSWYQQALGQGPQFIFQYYEEEERQRGNFPDRFSGHQFPNYSSELNVNALLLGDSALYLCASSLGPGRRLHEQYFGPGTRLTVT.

The gene calls are TRBV27 and TRBJ1-4; 9 bases are shared with TRBD1. After removal of 1 base from V and 8 bases from J, the junction contained 5 bases not matched to a gene. The CDR3 sequence is 15 residues long. Germline V CDR1 and CDR2: MNHEY, SMNVEV (reference sequence). DNA of the CDR3: TGTGCCAGCAGTTTATTGGGGACAGGGAACGAAAAACTGTTTTTT. Protein product: CASSLLGTGNEKLFF. Full variable domain (missing parts from reference TRBV27 and TRBJ1-4): EAQVTQNPRYLITVTGKKLTVTCSQNMNHEYMSWYRQDPGLGLRQIYYSMNVEVTDKGDVPEGYKVSRKEKRNFPLILESPSPNQTSLYFCASSLLGTGNEKLFFGSGTQLSVL.

The chain has TRBV5-8 and TRBJ2-5, with 9 nucleotides matching TRBD1. Germline V gives CDR1 SGHTS, CDR2 YDEGEE. V lost 4 bases, J lost 4 bases, and 14 bases stayed unmatched. This CDR3 contains 17 residues. CDR3 DNA sequence: TGTGCCAGCAGCCTAGACTTGACAGGGGGTATCATAGAGACCCAGTACTTC. This sequence encodes CASSLDLTGGIIETQYF.

This chain links TRBV9 with TRBJ1-5; no firm D call. The V end was cut by 2 bases, the J end by 3 bases, with 6 bases between. The CDR3 runs 13 residues. CDR1 is SGDLS and CDR2 is YYNGEE in the germline V gene. The CDR3 reads CASSVQPNQPQHF. CDR3 bases: TGTGCCAGCAGCGTTCAGCCCAATCAGCCCCAGCATTTT.

The chain is built from TRBV30 and TRBJ1-6; no clear D. Looked up from germline, CDR1 is GTSNPN and CDR2 is SVGIG (reference sequence). Trimming removed 0 bases at V and 8 bases at J, with 8 bases between. The CDR3 totals 13 residues. CDR3 nucleotides: TGTGCCTGGAGTGTGGACCGAGATTCACCCCTCCACTTT. Its translation is CAWSVDRDSPLHF. Looking up the rest from reference TRBV30 and TRBJ1-6 gives the full variable domain: SQTIHQWPATLVQPVGSPLSLECTVEGTSNPNLYWYRQAAGRGLQLLFYSVGIGQISSEVPQNLSASRPQDRQFILSSKKLLLSDSGFYLCAWSVDRDSPLHFGNGTRLTVT.

CDR3 in amino acids: CASSWGPGVGISPLHF. The CDR3 nucleotides are TGTGCCAGCAGCTGGGGCCCCGGCGTGGGTATTTCACCCCTCCACTTT. The gene calls are TRBV11-2 and TRBJ1-6; D might be TRBD1 (5 bases). The V gene lost 4 bases and the J gene lost 9 bases, with 19 bases spanning the gap. The CDR3 is 16 residues long. Germline V lookup: CDR1 SGHAT, CDR2 FQNNGV.

This clone was seen once. V and J are TRBV27 and TRBJ2-3; a weak D match, TRBD2 (5 bases). CDR1 is MNHEY and CDR2 is SMNVEV in the germline V gene (reference sequence). Trimming stripped 5 bases from V and 0 bases from J, with 15 bases between. The CDR3 sequence is 16 residues long. The CDR3 spells CASSLGIHSSTDTQYF. The CDR3, as DNA: TGTGCCAGCAGTCTCGGGATACACTCTAGCACAGATACGCAGTATTTT.

This chain's CDR3 is CASSVDRGTQYF. The DNA for the CDR3 is TGCGCCAGCAGCGTAGACAGGGGAACCCAGTACTTC. The gene calls are TRBV5-1 and TRBJ2-5; 8 nucleotides match TRBD1. CDR1 is SGHRS and CDR2 is YFSETQ in the germline V gene. The CDR3 totals 12 residues. Unmatched junction bases numbered 4, after V lost 4 bases and J lost 8 bases.

The J gene is TRBJ2-3, the V gene TRBV6-1; the match to TRBD2 covers 8 bases. The CDR3 is made up of 15 amino acids. V lost 0 bases to trimming and J lost 7 bases; unmatched junction nucleotides: 6. The germline gives CDR1 MNHNS, CDR2 SASEGT. CDR3 loop: CASSEAREGLYTQYF. CDR3 coding DNA: TGTGCCAGCAGTGAAGCTCGGGAGGGCCTCTATACGCAGTATTTT.

By share, this clone ranks as large. The rearrangement uses TRBV11-2 and TRBJ1-1, with D perhaps matching TRBD1 (6 bases). In germline, CDR1 is SGHAT, CDR2 FQNNGV. This CDR3 contains 14 residues. Trimming cost V 5 bases and J 4 bases, with 14 bases left between them. Here the CDR3 DNA reads TGTGCCAGCAGCCCCCAACAGGGTCCCACTGAAGCTTTCTTT. It encodes CASSPQQGPTEAFF.

The genes are TRBV4-2 and TRBJ2-3, with D hard to call. The V end lost 1 base, the J end lost 5 bases, and 4 bases lay between the germline ends. CDR1 LGHNA and CDR2 YNFKEQ come from the germline V gene. There are 12 residues in the CDR3. CDR3 nucleotide sequence: TGTGCCAGCAGCCAAGCGCGAGATACGCAGTATTTT. Translated: CASSQARDTQYF.

This rearrangement joins TRBV5-6 to TRBJ1-3; maybe TRBD1 (5 bases). V was shortened by 1 base and J by 3 bases, with 14 bases between the two germline ends. Germline-derived CDR1 and CDR2 are SGHDT and YYEEEE. The CDR3 has 16 amino acids. The CDR3 sequence is CASSLRSGRDGNTIYF. As DNA, the CDR3 is TGTGCCAGCAGCTTGAGGTCGGGCAGGGATGGAAACACCATATATTTT. Together with reference TRBV5-6 and TRBJ1-3, the CDR3 gives the full variable domain: DAGVTQSPTHLIKTRGQQVTLRCSPKSGHDTVSWYQQALGQGPQFIFQYYEEEERQRGNFPDRFSGHQFPNYSSELNVNALLLGDSALYLCASSLRSGRDGNTIYFGEGSWLTVV.

This sequence joins TRBV5-1 and TRBJ1-2; D perhaps matches TRBD1 (5 bases). Germline V gene data show CDR1 as SGHRS and CDR2 as YFSETQ. V was pared by 0 bases and J by 5 bases, with 8 bases between. CDR3 length: 13 residues. As DNA, the CDR3 is TGCGCCAGCAGCTTGGGACAGACTTATGGCTACACCTTC. Its translation is CASSLGQTYGYTF.

This rearrangement joins TRBV18 to TRBJ2-3; D gene unclear. Germline CDR1 is KGHSH and CDR2 is LQKENI. The germline V and J ends were trimmed by 1 base and 0 bases, with 5 bases remaining between them. The CDR3 is made up of 14 amino acids. The CDR3 protein is CASSPLDSTDTQYF. CDR3 bases: TGTGCCAGCTCACCACTCGACAGCACAGATACGCAGTATTTT. Combining the CDR3 with reference TRBV18 and TRBJ2-3 gives the whole variable domain NAGVMQNPRHLVRRRGQEARLRCSPMKGHSHVYWYRQLPEEGLKFMVYLQKENIIDESGMPKERFSAEFPKEGPSILRIQQVVRGDSAAYFCASSPLDSTDTQYFGPGTRLTVL.

This clone has just one count. The CDR3 DNA reads as TGTGCCAGCAGTGGGGGACTCTCAACGGGTGAAGCTTTCTTT. Amino acids: CASSGGLSTGEAFF. The chain employs TRBV6-5 and TRBJ1-1; tentative D call: TRBD1 (5 bases). The CDR3 has 14 residues. Germline assignment: CDR1 MNHEY and CDR2 SVGAGI. The V gene lost 5 bases and the J gene lost 7 bases, with 17 bases spanning the gap.

V is TRBV27 and J is TRBJ1-6; 9 nucleotides match TRBD1. Germline V CDR1 and CDR2: MNHEY, SMNVEV (reference sequence). This CDR3 region has 15 residues. Germline trimming cut 4 bases from V and 7 bases from J; bases unmatched to any gene: 5. The CDR3 DNA follows: TGTGCCAGCAGTTGGGGACAGGGAAGGAATTCACCCCTCCACTTT. Protein: CASSWGQGRNSPLHF.

The V and J genes are TRBV18 and TRBJ1-4; D is undetermined. The V end lost 2 bases, the J end lost 8 bases, and 12 bases lay between the germline ends. This CDR3 region has 14 residues. Germline-derived CDR1 and CDR2 are KGHSH and LQKENI. CDR3 amino acids: CASSPGRVGEKLFF. CDR3 sequence (DNA): TGTGCCAGCTCACCAGGAAGGGTAGGCGAAAAACTGTTTTTT.

This chain joins TRBV5-1 and TRBJ2-7; TRBD2 is a possible D gene (5 bases). V lost 0 bases, J lost 4 bases, and 20 bases lay in between. Germline V CDR1 and CDR2: SGHRS, YFSETQ. This CDR3 region has 17 residues. The CDR3 sequence is CASSLATGPLLGYEQYF. The CDR3 region has the DNA TGCGCCAGCAGCTTGGCTACCGGGCCATTACTAGGGTACGAGCAGTACTTC. Based on the CDR3 plus reference TRBV5-1 and TRBJ2-7, the full variable domain is KAGVTQTPRYLIKTRGQQVTLSCSPISGHRSVSWYQQTPGQGLQFLFEYFSETQRNKGNFPGRFSGRQFSNSRSEMNVSTLELGDSALYLCASSLATGPLLGYEQYFGPGTRLTVT.

V gene TRBV15 combines with J gene TRBJ2-7; the D gene is possibly TRBD1 (5 bases). The germline V gene has CDR1 LNHNV and CDR2 YYDKDF (reference sequence). With 0 bases removed from V and 2 bases from J, the gap between germline ends came to 11 bases. This CDR3 has 15 residues. The CDR3 nucleotides read TGTGCCACCAGCAGAGATCCGTCGGACACCTACGAGCAGTACTTC. Its protein product is CATSRDPSDTYEQYF.

J is TRBJ1-1 and V is TRBV5-6; D unclear. The CDR3 is 14 residues long. Germline V gene lookup returns CDR1 SGHDT and CDR2 YYEEEE. Trimming stripped 5 bases from V and 0 bases from J, with 11 bases between. The CDR3 spells CASSFGSMNTEAFF. The CDR3 bases are TGTGCCAGCAGTTTCGGGAGCATGAACACTGAAGCTTTCTTT.

The chain combines TRBV2 with TRBJ1-1; D call uncertain. Germline V gives CDR1 SNHLY, CDR2 FYNNEI. Trimming pared 2 bases from V and 10 bases from J, leaving 11 bases between. The CDR3 contains 12 residues. The CDR3 bases are TGTGCCAGCAGTGAACCCCCGGCGGCAGCTTTCTTT. Protein sequence: CASSEPPAAAFF.

The chain carries TRBV11-2 and TRBJ2-7; 15 bases are shared with TRBD2. V lost 6 bases to trimming and J lost 6 bases; unmatched junction nucleotides: 12. CDR1 SGHAT and CDR2 FQNNGV come from the germline V gene. This CDR3 has 17 amino acids. The DNA for the CDR3 is TGTGCCAGCAGGGACTCCGGGACTAGCGGGAGGCGGGCCGAGCAGTACTTC. This gives the protein CASRDSGTSGRRAEQYF. The full variable domain, completed using reference TRBV11-2 and TRBJ2-7, is EAGVAQSPRYKIIEKRQSVAFWCNPISGHATLYWYQQILGQGPKLLIQFQNNGVVDDSQLPKDRFSAERLKGVDSTLKIQPAKLEDSAVYLCASRDSGTSGRRAEQYFGPGTRLTVT.

V and J are TRBV5-8 and TRBJ1-6; D remains unclear. Trimming removed 2 bases at V and 0 bases at J, with 6 bases between. The germline V gene has CDR1 SGHTS and CDR2 YDEGEE. The CDR3 runs to 15 residues. CDR3 coding DNA: TGTGCCAGCAGCTTAGGAAACTCCTATAATTCACCCCTCCACTTT. This gives the protein CASSLGNSYNSPLHF.

The CDR3 reads CASSLEAGKTEAFF. CDR3 nucleotide sequence: TGTGCCAGCAGCTTGGAGGCAGGGAAAACTGAAGCTTTCTTT. The V and J genes are TRBV5-4 and TRBJ1-1, with D maybe TRBD1 (5 bases). The CDR3 length is 14 residues. Trimming removed 0 bases from V and 5 bases from J, with 11 bases in between. Germline CDR1 reads SGHNT; CDR2 reads YYREEE (reference sequence). Looking up the rest from reference TRBV5-4 and TRBJ1-1 gives the full variable domain: ETGVTQSPTHLIKTRGQQVTLRCSSQSGHNTVSWYQQALGQGPQFIFQYYREEENGRGNFPPRFSGLQFPNYSSELNVNALELDDSALYLCASSLEAGKTEAFFGQGTRLTVV.